This T cell receptor (beta chain) comes out of a study of cytomegalovirus exposure and HLA in healthy donors. Looking at the study overall: Both the 100 to 150 validation repertoires and the roughly 700 first-cohort repertoires used the same platform, as reported by a later analysis.

On this clone: Antigen specificity is unknown.

Points from the study as a whole: The listing of roughly 160 TCR beta chains classed them as cytomegalovirus-associated.

Libraries were prepared by immunoSEQ multiplex PCR; TCRdb keeps only in-frame clonotypes and omits some of them. The sample yields approximately 90,000 clones, roughly 96% seen once. V trimming: 4 bases; J trimming: 6 bases; junction bases outside the gene matches: 10. The germline gives CDR1 SGHNT, CDR2 YENEEA. The CDR3 spans 16 residues. This chain connects TRBV11-3 to TRBJ2-3, with TRBD1 matching over 10 bases. This TCR was sampled from a man between 18 and 29 years old in good health and CMV-seronegative. Sequenced input: PBMCs. The CDR3 DNA reads TGTGCCAGCAGCTATCCGGGACAGGGGATAAGGGATACGCAGTATTTT. Protein product: CASSYPGQGIRDTQYF. Variable domain in full (rest from reference TRBV11-3 and TRBJ2-3): EAGVVQSPRYKIIEKKQPVAFWCNPISGHNTLYWYLQNLGQGPELLIRYENEEAVDDSQLPKDRFSAERLKGVDSTLKIQPAELGDSAVYLCASSYPGQGIRDTQYFGPGTRLTVL.